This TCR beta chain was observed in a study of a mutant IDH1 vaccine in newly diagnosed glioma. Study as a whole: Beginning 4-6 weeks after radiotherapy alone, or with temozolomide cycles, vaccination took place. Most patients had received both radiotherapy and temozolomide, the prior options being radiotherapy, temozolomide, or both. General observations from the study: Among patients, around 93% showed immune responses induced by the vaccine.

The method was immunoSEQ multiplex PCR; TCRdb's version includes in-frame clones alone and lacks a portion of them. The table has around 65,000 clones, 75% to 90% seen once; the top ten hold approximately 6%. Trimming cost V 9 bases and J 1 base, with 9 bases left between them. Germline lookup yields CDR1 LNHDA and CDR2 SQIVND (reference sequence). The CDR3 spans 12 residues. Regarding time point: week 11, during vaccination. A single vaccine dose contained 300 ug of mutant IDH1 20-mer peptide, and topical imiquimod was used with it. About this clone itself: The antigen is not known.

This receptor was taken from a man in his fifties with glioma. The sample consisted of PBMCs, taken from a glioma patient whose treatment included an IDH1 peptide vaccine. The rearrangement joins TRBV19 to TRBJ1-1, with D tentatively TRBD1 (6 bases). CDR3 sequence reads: CASLQGNTEAFF. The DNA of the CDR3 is TGTGCCAGCCTACAGGGGAACACTGAAGCTTTCTTT.